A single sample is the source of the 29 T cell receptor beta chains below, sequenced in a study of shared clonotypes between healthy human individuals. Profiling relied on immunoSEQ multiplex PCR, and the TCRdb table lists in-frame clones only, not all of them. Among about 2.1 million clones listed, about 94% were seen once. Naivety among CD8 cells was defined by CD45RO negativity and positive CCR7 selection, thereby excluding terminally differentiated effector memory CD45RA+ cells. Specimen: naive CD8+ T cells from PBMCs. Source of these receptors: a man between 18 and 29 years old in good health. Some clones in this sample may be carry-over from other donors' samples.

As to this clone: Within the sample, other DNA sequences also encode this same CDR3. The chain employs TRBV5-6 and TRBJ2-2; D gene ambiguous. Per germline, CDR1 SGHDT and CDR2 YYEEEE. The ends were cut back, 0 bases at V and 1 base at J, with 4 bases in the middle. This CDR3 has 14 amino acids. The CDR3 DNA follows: TGTGCCAGCAGCTTGGGGGTGAACACCGGGGAGCTGTTTTTT. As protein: CASSLGVNTGELFF.

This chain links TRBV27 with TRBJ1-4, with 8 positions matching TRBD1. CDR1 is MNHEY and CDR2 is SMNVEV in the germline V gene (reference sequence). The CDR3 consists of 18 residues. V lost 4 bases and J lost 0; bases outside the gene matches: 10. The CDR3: CASSSRDRTLATNEKLFF. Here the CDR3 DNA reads TGTGCCAGCAGTTCCCGGGACAGGACGCTTGCAACTAATGAAAAACTGTTTTTT.

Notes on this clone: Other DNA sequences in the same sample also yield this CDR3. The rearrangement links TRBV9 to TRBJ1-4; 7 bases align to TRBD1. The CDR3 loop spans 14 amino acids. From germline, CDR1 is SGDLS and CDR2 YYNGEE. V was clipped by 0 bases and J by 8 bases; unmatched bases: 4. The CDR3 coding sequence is TGTGCCAGCAGCGTAGGGCAGGGGGGCGAAAAACTGTTTTTT. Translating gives CASSVGQGGEKLFF.

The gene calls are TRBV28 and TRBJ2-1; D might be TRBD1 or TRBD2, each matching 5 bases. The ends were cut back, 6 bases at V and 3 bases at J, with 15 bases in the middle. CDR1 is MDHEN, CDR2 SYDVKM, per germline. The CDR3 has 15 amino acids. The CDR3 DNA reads TGTGCCAGCAGACGTCCCGGGGCGTACTACAATGAGCAGTTCTTC. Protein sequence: CASRRPGAYYNEQFF.

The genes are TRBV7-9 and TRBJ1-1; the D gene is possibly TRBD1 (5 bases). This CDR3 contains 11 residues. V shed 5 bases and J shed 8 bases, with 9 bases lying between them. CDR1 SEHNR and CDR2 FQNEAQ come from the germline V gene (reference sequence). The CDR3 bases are TGTGCCAGCAGCGGCCGGGACGAAGCTTTCTTT. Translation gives CASSGRDEAFF.

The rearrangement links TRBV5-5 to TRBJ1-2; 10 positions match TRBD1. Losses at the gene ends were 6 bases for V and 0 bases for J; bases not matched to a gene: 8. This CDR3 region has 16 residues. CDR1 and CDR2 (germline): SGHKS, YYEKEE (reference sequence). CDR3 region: CASTYGQGVTNYGYTF. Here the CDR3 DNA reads TGTGCCAGCACTTATGGACAGGGGGTGACTAACTATGGCTACACCTTC.

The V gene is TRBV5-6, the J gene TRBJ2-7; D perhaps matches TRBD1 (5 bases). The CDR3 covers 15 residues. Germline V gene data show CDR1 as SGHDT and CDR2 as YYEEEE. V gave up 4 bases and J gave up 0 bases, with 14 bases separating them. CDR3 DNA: TGTGCCAGCAGCCCCAAGACAGTCAGCTCCTACGAGCAGTACTTC. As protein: CASSPKTVSSYEQYF.

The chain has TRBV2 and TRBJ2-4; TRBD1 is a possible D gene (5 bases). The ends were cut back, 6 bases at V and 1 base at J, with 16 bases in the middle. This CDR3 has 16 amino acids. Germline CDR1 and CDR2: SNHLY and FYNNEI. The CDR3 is CASRDSRVTAKNIQYF. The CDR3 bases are TGTGCCAGCAGAGATTCCAGGGTAACGGCCAAAAACATTCAGTACTTC. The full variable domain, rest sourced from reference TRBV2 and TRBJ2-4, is EPEVTQTPSHQVTQMGQEVILRCVPISNHLYFYWYRQILGQKVEFLVSFYNNEISEKSEIFDDQFSVERPDGSNFTLKIRSTKLEDSAMYFCASRDSRVTAKNIQYFGAGTRLSVL.

DNA for the CDR3: TGTGCCAGTAGCACCCTCGGCCCGGGGAACGAGCAGTACTTC. It translates to CASSTLGPGNEQYF. J is TRBJ2-7 and V is TRBV19; possibly TRBD2 for D (5 bases). CDR1 LNHDA and CDR2 SQIVND come from the germline V gene (reference sequence). The CDR3 spans 14 residues. With 6 bases removed from V and 5 bases from J, the gap between germline ends came to 17 bases.

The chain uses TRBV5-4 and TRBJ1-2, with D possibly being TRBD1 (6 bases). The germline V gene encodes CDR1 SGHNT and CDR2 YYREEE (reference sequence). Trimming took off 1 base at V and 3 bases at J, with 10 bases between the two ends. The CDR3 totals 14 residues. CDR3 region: CASSLQQGYYGYTF. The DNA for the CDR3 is TGTGCCAGCAGCTTGCAACAGGGTTACTATGGCTACACCTTC.

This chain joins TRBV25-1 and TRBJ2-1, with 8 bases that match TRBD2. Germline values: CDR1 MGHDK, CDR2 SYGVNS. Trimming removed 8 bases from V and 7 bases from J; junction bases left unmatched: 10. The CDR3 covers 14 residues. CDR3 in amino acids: CASGGREVLNEQFF. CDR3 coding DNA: TGTGCCAGCGGGGGGCGGGAGGTTCTTAATGAGCAGTTCTTC.

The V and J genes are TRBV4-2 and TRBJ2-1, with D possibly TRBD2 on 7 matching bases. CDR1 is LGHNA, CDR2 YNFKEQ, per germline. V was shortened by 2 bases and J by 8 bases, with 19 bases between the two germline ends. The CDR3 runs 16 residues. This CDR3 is CASSQFLTGRGDEQFF. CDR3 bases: TGTGCCAGCAGCCAATTTCTCACAGGGAGGGGCGATGAGCAGTTCTTC.

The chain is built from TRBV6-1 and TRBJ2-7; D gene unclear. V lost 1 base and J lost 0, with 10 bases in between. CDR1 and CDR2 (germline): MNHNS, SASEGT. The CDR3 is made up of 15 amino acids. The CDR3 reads CASSEDRLSSYEQYF. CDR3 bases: TGTGCCAGCAGTGAAGATCGACTGAGCTCCTACGAGCAGTACTTC.

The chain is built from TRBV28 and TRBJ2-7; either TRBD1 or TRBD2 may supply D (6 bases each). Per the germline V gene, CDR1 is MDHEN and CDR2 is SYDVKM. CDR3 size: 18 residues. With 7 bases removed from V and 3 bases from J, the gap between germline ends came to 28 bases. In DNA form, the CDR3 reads TGTGCCAGCATGGAGGGGGTTTGGGACGGGAGAGGTAGCTACGAGCAGTACTTC. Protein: CASMEGVWDGRGSYEQYF.

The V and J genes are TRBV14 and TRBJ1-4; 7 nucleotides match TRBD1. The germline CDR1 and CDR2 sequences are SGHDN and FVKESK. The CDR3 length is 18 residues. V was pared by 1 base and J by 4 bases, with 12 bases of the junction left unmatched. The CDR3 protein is CASSQAGTDPFGNEKLFF. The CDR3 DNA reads TGTGCCAGCAGCCAAGCCGGGACAGACCCCTTTGGTAATGAAAAACTGTTTTTT.

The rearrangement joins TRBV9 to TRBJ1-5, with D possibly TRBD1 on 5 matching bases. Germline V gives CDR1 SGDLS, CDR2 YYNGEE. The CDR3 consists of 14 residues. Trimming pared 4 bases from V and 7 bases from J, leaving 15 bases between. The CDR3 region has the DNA TGTGCCAGCAGCACCGGGAGTGGGGACCAGCCCCAGCATTTT. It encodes CASSTGSGDQPQHF. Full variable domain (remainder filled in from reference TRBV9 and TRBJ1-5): DSGVTQTPKHLITATGQRVTLRCSPRSGDLSVYWYQQSLDQGLQFLIQYYNGEERAKGNILERFSAQQFPDLHSELNLSSLELGDSALYFCASSTGSGDQPQHFGDGTRLSIL.

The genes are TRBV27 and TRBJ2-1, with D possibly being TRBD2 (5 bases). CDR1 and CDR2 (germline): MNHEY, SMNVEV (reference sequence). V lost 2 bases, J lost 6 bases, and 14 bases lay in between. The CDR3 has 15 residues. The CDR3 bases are TGTGCCAGCAGTTTAAGGGTTGCGGGCCTCAATGAGCAGTTCTTC. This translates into CASSLRVAGLNEQFF.

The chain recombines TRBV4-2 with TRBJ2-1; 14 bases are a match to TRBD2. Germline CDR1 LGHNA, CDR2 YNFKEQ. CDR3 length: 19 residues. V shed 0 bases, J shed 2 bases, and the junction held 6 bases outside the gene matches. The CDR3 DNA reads TGTGCCAGCAGCCAAGAAGGGACTAGCGGGAGATTGACCTACAATGAGCAGTTCTTC. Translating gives CASSQEGTSGRLTYNEQFF.

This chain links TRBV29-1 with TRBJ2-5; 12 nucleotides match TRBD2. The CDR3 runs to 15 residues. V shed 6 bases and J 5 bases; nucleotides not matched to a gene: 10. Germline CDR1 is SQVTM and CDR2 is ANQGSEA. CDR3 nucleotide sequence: TGCAGCGTCGACCCTAGCGGGAGGGCCATGGAGACCCAGTACTTC. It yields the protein CSVDPSGRAMETQYF.

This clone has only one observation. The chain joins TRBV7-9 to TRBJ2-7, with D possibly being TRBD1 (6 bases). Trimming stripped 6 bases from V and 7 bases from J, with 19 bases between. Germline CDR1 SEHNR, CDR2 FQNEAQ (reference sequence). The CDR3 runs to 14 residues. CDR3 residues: CASRNRDTPLEQYF. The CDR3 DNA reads TGTGCCAGCAGGAACCGGGACACCCCCCTGGAGCAGTACTTC.

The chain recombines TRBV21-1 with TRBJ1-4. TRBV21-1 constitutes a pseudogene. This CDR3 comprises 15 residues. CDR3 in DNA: TGTGCCAGCCCCAGGGGGGGGCTGCCTAATGAAAAACTGTTTTTT. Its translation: CASPRGGLPNEKLFF.

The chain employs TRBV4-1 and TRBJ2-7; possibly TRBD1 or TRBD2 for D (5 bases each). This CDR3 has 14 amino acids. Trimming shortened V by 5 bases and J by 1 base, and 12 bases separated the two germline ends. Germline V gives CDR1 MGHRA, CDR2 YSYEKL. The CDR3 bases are TGCGCCAGCAGCTTCCGGGACCCATCCTACGAGCAGTACTTC. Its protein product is CASSFRDPSYEQYF.

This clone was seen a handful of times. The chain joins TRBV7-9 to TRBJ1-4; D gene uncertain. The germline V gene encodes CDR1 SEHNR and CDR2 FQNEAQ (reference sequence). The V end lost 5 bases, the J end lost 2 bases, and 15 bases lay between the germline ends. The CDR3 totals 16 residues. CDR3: CASSQWGGGTNEKLFF. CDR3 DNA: TGTGCCAGCAGCCAGTGGGGAGGCGGCACTAATGAAAAACTGTTTTTT.

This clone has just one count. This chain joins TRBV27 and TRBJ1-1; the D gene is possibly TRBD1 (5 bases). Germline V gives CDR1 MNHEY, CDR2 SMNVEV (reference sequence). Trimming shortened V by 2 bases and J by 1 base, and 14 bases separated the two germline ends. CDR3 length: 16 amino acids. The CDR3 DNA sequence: TGTGCCAGCAGTTTAGTTCTTGGCGGGGGGAACACTGAAGCTTTCTTT. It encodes CASSLVLGGGNTEAFF.

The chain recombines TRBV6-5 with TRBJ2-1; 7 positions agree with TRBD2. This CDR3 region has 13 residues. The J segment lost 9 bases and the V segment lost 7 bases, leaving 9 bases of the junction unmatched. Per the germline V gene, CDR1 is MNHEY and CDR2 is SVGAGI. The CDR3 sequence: CASKMTSLGEQFF. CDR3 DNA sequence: TGTGCCAGCAAGATGACTAGCCTGGGTGAGCAGTTCTTC.

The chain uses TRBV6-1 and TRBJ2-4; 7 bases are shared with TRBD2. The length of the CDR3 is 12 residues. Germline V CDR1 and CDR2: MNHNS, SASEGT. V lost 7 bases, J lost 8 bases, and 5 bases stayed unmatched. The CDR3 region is CASMGEGYIQYF. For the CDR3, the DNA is TGTGCCAGCATGGGGGAGGGATACATTCAGTACTTC.

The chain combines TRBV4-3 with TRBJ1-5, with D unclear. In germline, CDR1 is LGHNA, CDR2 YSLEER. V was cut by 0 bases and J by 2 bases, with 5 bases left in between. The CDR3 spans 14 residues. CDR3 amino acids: CASSQDVGNQPQHF. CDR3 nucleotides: TGCGCCAGCAGCCAAGATGTGGGCAATCAGCCCCAGCATTTT.

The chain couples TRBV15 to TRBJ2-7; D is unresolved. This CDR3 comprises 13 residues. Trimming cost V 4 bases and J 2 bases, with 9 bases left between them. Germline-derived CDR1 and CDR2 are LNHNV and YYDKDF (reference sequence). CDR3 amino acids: CATSNGHAYEQYF. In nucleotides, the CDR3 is TGTGCCACCAGCAATGGCCACGCCTACGAGCAGTACTTC.

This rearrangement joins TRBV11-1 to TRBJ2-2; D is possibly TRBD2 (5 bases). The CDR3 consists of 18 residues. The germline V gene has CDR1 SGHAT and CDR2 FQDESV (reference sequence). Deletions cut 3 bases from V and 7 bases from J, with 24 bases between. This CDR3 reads CASSLIYRASNEHGELFF. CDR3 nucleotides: TGTGCCAGCAGCTTGATATATCGGGCTAGCAATGAACACGGGGAGCTGTTTTTT.